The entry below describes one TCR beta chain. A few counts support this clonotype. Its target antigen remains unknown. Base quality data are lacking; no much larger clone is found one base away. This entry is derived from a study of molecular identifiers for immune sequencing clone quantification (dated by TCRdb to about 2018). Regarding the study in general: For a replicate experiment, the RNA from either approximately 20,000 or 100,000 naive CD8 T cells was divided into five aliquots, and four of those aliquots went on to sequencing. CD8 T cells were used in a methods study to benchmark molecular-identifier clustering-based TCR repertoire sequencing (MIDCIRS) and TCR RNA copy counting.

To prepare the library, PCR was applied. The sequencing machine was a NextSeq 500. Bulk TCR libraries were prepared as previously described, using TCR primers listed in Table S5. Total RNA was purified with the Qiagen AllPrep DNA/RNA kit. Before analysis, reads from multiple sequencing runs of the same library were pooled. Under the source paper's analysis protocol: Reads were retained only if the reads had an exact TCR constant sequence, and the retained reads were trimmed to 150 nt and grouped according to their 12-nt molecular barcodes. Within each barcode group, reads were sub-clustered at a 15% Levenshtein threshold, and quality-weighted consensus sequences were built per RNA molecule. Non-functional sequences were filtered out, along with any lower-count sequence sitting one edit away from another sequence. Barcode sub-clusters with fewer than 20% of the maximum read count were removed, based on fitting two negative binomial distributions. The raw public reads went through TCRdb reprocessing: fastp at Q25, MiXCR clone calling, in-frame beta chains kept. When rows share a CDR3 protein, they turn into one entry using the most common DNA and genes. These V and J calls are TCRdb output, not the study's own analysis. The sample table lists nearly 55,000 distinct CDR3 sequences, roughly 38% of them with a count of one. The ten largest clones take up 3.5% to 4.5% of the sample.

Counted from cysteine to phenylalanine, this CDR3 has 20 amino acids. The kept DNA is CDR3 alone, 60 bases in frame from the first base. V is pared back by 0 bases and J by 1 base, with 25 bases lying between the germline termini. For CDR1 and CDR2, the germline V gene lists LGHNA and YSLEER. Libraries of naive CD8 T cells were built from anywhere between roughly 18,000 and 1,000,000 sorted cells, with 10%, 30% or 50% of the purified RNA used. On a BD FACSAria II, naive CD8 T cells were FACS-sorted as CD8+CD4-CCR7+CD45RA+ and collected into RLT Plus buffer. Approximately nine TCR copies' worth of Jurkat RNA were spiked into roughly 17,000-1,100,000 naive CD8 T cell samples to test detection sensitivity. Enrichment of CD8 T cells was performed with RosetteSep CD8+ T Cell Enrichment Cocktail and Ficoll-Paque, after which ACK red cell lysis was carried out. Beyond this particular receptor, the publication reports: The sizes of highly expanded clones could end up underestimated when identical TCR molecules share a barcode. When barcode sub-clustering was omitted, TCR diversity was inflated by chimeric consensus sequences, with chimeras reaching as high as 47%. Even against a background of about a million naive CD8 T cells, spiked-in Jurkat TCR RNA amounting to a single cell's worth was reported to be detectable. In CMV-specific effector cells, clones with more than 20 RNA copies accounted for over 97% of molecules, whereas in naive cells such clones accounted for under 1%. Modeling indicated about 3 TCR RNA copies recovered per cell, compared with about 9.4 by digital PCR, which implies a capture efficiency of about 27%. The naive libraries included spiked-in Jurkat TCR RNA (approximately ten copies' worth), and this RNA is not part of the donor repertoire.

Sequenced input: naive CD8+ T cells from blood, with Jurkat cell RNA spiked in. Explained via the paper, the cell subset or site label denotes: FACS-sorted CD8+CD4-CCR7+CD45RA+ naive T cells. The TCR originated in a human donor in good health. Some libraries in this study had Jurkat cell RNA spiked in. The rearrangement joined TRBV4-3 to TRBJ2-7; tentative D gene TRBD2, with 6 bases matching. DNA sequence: TGCGCCAGCAGCCAAGATGTTATTAGCGGCCACACCATATCTTCCTACGAGCAGTACTTC. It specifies CASSQDVISGHTISSYEQYF.